The 22 T cell receptor beta chains listed next were all sequenced from one sample in a study of control samples from healthy donors and cancer patients. Clones were sequenced by immunoSEQ multiplex PCR, and TCRdb holds only the in-frame ones, with some missing. The sample has approximately 150,000 clones, 91% seen once; the top ten hold 3% to 3.5%. Material for sequencing was blood. These receptors all come from a man aged 30 to 39 in good health.

V and J are TRBV19 and TRBJ2-7; D remains unclear. Germline lookup yields CDR1 LNHDA and CDR2 SQIVND (reference sequence). The CDR3 is 12 residues long. The ends were cut back, 3 bases at V and 1 base at J, with 4 bases in the middle. This CDR3 is CASSICSYEQYF. CDR3 in DNA: TGTGCCAGTAGTATCTGTTCCTACGAGCAGTACTTC.

The V gene is TRBV11-3, the J gene TRBJ2-3; possible D gene TRBD2, 8 bases. V lost 3 bases, J lost 5 bases, and 15 bases lay in between. This CDR3 region has 15 residues. CDR1 SGHNT and CDR2 YENEEA come from the germline V gene. The CDR3 nucleotides read TGTGCCAGCAGCTTCGGGGGGGGACAGCAAGATACGCAGTATTTT. This gives the protein CASSFGGGQQDTQYF.

V gene TRBV19 combines with J gene TRBJ1-4, with TRBD1 matching over 9 bases. CDR1 is LNHDA, CDR2 SQIVND, per germline (reference sequence). The CDR3 is 14 residues long. Trimming took 4 bases from V and 8 from J; bases not matched to a gene: 5. CDR3 bases: TGTGCCAGTAGTACTACAGGGGGCCGGGAAAAACTGTTTTTT. Translated: CASSTTGGREKLFF.

The genes are TRBV19 and TRBJ1-4; D is perhaps TRBD1 (6 bases). Germline-derived CDR1 and CDR2 are LNHDA and SQIVND (reference sequence). The CDR3 length is 14 residues. The V gene lost 7 bases and the J gene lost 0 bases, with 9 bases spanning the gap. CDR3: CASTPGATNEKLFF. For the CDR3, the DNA is TGTGCCAGTACCCCAGGGGCAACTAATGAAAAACTGTTTTTT.

The V and J genes are TRBV10-1 and TRBJ2-3, with D tentatively TRBD2 (5 bases). The CDR3 runs to 13 residues. V gave up 3 bases and J gave up 3 bases, with 7 bases separating them. Germline CDR1 reads WNHNN; CDR2 reads SYGVQD (reference sequence). The CDR3 here is CASSEIATDTQYF. In DNA form, the CDR3 reads TGCGCCAGCAGTGAAATAGCGACAGATACGCAGTATTTT.

CDR3 nucleotides: TGTGCCAGCAGCTTAGGGGACGAGAACACTGAAGCTTTCTTT. Translating it yields CASSLGDENTEAFF. The gene calls are TRBV7-8 and TRBJ1-1; D might be TRBD1 (5 bases). The V end was cut by 1 base, the J end by 1 base, with 7 bases between. Germline values: CDR1 SGHVS, CDR2 FQNEAQ. The CDR3 totals 14 residues.

The rearrangement links TRBV5-1 to TRBJ2-7, with D unclear. This CDR3 contains 14 residues. The germline gives CDR1 SGHRS, CDR2 YFSETQ. V lost 0 bases to trimming and J lost 0 bases, with 7 bases between them. CDR3 in amino acids: CASSLVRSSYEQYF. For the CDR3, the DNA is TGCGCCAGCAGCTTGGTACGGAGCTCCTACGAGCAGTACTTC.

The chain carries TRBV6-1 and TRBJ1-5; D unclear. The germline V gene has CDR1 MNHNS and CDR2 SASEGT. Trimming removed 1 base from V and 4 bases from J, with 8 bases in between. This CDR3 region has 14 residues. CDR3 nucleotide sequence: TGTGCCAGCAGTGAAGTGTCTCCGAATCAGCCCCAGCATTTT. Protein product: CASSEVSPNQPQHF.

This clone has just a few counts. The rearrangement uses TRBV27 and TRBJ1-1; 7 positions match TRBD1. The V gene's germline CDR1 is MNHEY and CDR2 SMNVEV (reference sequence). The V segment lost 6 bases and the J segment 5 bases; nucleotides outside the gene matches: 6. The CDR3 extends over 13 amino acids. CDR3 sequence: CASRVQGRTEAFF. As DNA, the CDR3 is TGTGCCAGCAGGGTACAGGGGAGGACTGAAGCTTTCTTT.

This chain uses TRBV5-1 with TRBJ2-1; 8 nucleotides agree with TRBD2. V dropped 0 bases and J dropped 4; count of bases not matched to a gene: 3. There are 15 residues in the CDR3. The germline CDR1 and CDR2 sequences are SGHRS and YFSETQ. In DNA, the CDR3 is TGCGCCAGCAGCTTGGAGGCTAGCGGGTACAATGAGCAGTTCTTC. This translates into CASSLEASGYNEQFF.

This chain links TRBV10-3 with TRBJ2-7; 7 bases fit TRBD1. J gave up 2 bases and V 6 bases, and 7 bases lay outside the gene matches. The CDR3 length is 14 residues. Germline-derived CDR1 and CDR2 are ENHRY and SYGVKD. DNA for the CDR3: TGTGCCATCAGGCCGTCAGGGGGAACCTACGAGCAGTACTTC. As protein: CAIRPSGGTYEQYF.

This clone was seen only once. The rearrangement joins TRBV15 to TRBJ2-7; 8 nucleotides align to TRBD1. Germline lookup yields CDR1 LNHNV and CDR2 YYDKDF (reference sequence). The CDR3 consists of 14 residues. Unmatched junction bases numbered 0, after V lost 0 bases and J lost 2 bases. Here the CDR3 reads CATSRDRGPYEQYF. The CDR3 bases are TGTGCCACCAGCAGAGACAGGGGGCCCTACGAGCAGTACTTC.

This clone was detected only once. The chain is built from TRBV7-9 and TRBJ2-1, with TRBD2 identical over 8 bases. The CDR3 runs to 17 residues. Germline V gives CDR1 SEHNR, CDR2 FQNEAQ (reference sequence). V was pared by 5 bases and J by 0 bases, with 9 bases of the junction left unmatched. CDR3 sequence reads: CASSPPTGGASYNEQFF. The CDR3 nucleotides read TGTGCCAGCAGCCCGCCAACCGGGGGGGCCTCCTACAATGAGCAGTTCTTC. The full variable domain, in which reference TRBV7-9 and TRBJ2-1 provide the parts outside the CDR3, is DTGVSQNPRHKITKRGQNVTFRCDPISEHNRLYWYRQTLGQGPEFLTYFQNEAQLEKSRLLSDRFSAERPKGSFSTLEIQRTEQGDSAMYLCASSPPTGGASYNEQFFGPGTRLTVL.

The chain uses TRBV7-3 and TRBJ1-1, with D tentatively TRBD1 (6 bases). The V gene lost 5 bases and the J gene lost 1 base, with 8 bases spanning the gap. The CDR3 contains 13 residues. CDR1 is SGHTA and CDR2 is FQGTGA in the germline V gene. The CDR3 spells CASSATGNTEAFF. CDR3 in DNA: TGTGCCAGCAGCGCGACAGGGAACACTGAAGCTTTCTTT.

The count of this clone is one. The chain joins TRBV28 to TRBJ1-2, with D possibly being TRBD1 (6 bases). Germline CDR1 reads MDHEN; CDR2 reads SYDVKM. Between the trimmed V and J ends, which lost 4 bases and 4 bases, there was a span of 7 bases. The CDR3 contains 12 residues. The CDR3 spells CASSSGAYGYTF. The DNA of the CDR3 is TGTGCCAGCAGTTCAGGGGCCTATGGCTACACCTTC.

This clone has just one count. The chain carries TRBV18 and TRBJ1-4; D is perhaps TRBD1 (6 bases). The CDR3 loop spans 14 amino acids. The germline V gene has CDR1 KGHSH and CDR2 LQKENI. V lost 4 bases, J lost 3 bases, and 9 bases lay in between. The CDR3 sequence: CASSHRDANEKLFF. In DNA form, the CDR3 reads TGTGCCAGCTCACACAGGGATGCTAATGAAAAACTGTTTTTT.

The V gene is TRBV7-8, the J gene TRBJ1-6; D is undetermined. Germline V gene data show CDR1 as SGHVS and CDR2 as FQNEAQ. The CDR3 is 13 residues long. The V and J ends lost 1 base and 8 bases respectively, with 6 bases between them. CDR3 region: CASSLDGDSPLHF. Here the CDR3 DNA reads TGTGCCAGCAGCTTAGATGGGGATTCACCCCTCCACTTT.

The V and J genes are TRBV9 and TRBJ2-6; possible D gene TRBD1, 6 bases. The V gene lost 4 bases and the J gene lost 3 bases, with 8 bases spanning the gap. CDR3 length: 14 residues. Germline loops: CDR1 SGDLS, CDR2 YYNGEE. CDR3 loop: CASSPQGGANVLTF. DNA of the CDR3: TGTGCCAGCAGCCCACAGGGTGGGGCCAACGTCCTGACTTTC.

The rearrangement links TRBV5-5 to TRBJ2-2; 9 bases fit TRBD1. Germline V lookup: CDR1 SGHKS, CDR2 YYEKEE (reference sequence). Trimming cost V 5 bases and J 3 bases; bases outside gene matches: 11. CDR3 size: 17 residues. The chain's CDR3 is CASSTGGAGKDTGELFF. The CDR3 DNA follows: TGTGCCAGCAGTACAGGGGGCGCGGGTAAGGACACCGGGGAGCTGTTTTTT.

The chain links TRBV19 to TRBJ2-3; TRBD2 agrees at 9 bases. V shed 3 bases and J 4 bases; nucleotides not matched to a gene: 5. The CDR3 sequence is 15 residues long. Germline V gene lookup returns CDR1 LNHDA and CDR2 SQIVND (reference sequence). CDR3 in DNA: TGTGCCAGTAGTATTGGCGGGGGGGCGCCAGATACGCAGTATTTT. Protein product: CASSIGGGAPDTQYF.

The rearrangement joins TRBV9 to TRBJ2-1; maybe TRBD2 (6 bases). V was cut by 6 bases and J by 3 bases, with 13 bases left in between. Germline V gene sequence: CDR1 SGDLS, CDR2 YYNGEE. The CDR3 covers 14 residues. CDR3 region: CASTEGPFYNEQFF. CDR3 bases: TGTGCCAGCACGGAGGGGCCCTTCTACAATGAGCAGTTCTTC.

The V call is TRBV7-8, the J call TRBJ2-7; possible D gene TRBD2, 6 bases. Trimming pared 1 base from V and 6 bases from J, leaving 16 bases between. The CDR3 runs 15 residues. Germline V gene sequence: CDR1 SGHVS, CDR2 FQNEAQ. Here the CDR3 DNA reads TGTGCCAGCAGCTTAGACCCGGGGACTGGGGGCGAGCAGTACTTC. This gives the protein CASSLDPGTGGEQYF.